This T cell receptor beta chain was retrieved from a study of T cell responses to AZD1222 COVID-19 vaccine. Sequenced by immunoSEQ multiplex PCR; TCRdb stores in-frame clones only, minus some. The sample consists of roughly 120,000 clones, around nine tenths of them appearing once. Trimming removed 6 bases from V and 11 bases from J, with 14 bases in between. The CDR3 extends over 12 amino acids. This clonotype was sampled from an adult who received the AZD1222 COVID-19 vaccine. V and J are TRBV12-3 or TRBV12-4 and TRBJ1-3; no reliable D call. Source: peripheral blood, taken 28 days after the second AZD1222 dose. CDR3 loop: CASSHSKSPIYF. CDR3 nucleotides: TGTGCCAGCAGCCACTCAAAGAGCCCCATATATTTT.